This TCR beta chain was recovered during a study of T cell responses to AZD1222 COVID-19 vaccine. The study's findings and limits: Spike was spanned by vaccine-associated CD4 TCRs, which were dominant at 160-218 and 743-854. Sampling that yielded the repertoires occurred only after the peak T cell response. The number of AZD1222 recipients seropositive at baseline was only five to seven. Females made up more of the donors, who were largely white British, and clonal diversity may have come out too low.

In the case of this clone: Its antigen is as yet unknown.

Measured with immunoSEQ multiplex PCR; TCRdb has only the in-frame clones, and not every one. Among 90,000 to 95,000 clones listed, more than 75% were seen once. Per the germline V gene, CDR1 is SGHRS and CDR2 is YFSETQ. The germline V and J ends were trimmed by 1 base and 9 bases, with 17 bases remaining between them. This CDR3 spans 16 amino acids. The clonotype was recovered from an adult in good health. The chain carries TRBV5-1 and TRBJ1-6, with unresolved D. Sequences were derived from peripheral blood, sampled on day 0 of AZD1222 vaccination. The CDR3 nucleotides read TGCGCCAGCAGCTTGACTGGTATGAGTGAGATTTCACCCCTCCACTTT. This sequence encodes CASSLTGMSEISPLHF.